This T cell receptor beta chain was retrieved from a study of shared clonotypes between healthy human individuals. Broader study findings: Limited genetic and exposure-history diversity came from having few donors. Among non-shared clonotypes, generation probabilities were lower than among those shared by all four donors.

Libraries were prepared by immunoSEQ multiplex PCR; TCRdb keeps only in-frame clonotypes and omits some of them. This repertoire shows 2,500,000 or so clones, more than 80% found once; its top ten account for more than 0.12%. As concerns this clone: Its antigen remains unknown.

The CDR3 extends over 14 amino acids. Trimming left V 3 bases short and J 7 bases short, with 13 bases between. CDR1 and CDR2 from the germline V gene are MNHEY and SMNVEV (reference sequence). The rearrangement uses TRBV27 and TRBJ1-3; D ambiguous. Sequenced input: naive CD4+ T cells sorted from blood. Subset specified: CD45RA+ positively selected. This receptor was obtained from a man aged 18-30 years in good health. The CDR3 is CASSFHGPANTIYF. The CDR3 bases are TGTGCCAGCAGTTTTCACGGGCCAGCCAACACCATATATTTT.